This TCR beta chain was sequenced during a study of T cell responses to AZD1222 COVID-19 vaccine. Study outcomes and limitations: After the peak T cell response, and only then, were repertoires sampled. Rises in breadth and depth of Spike-specific TCRs came after two AZD1222 doses. Vaccine-related CD4 TCRs covered spike, predominating at 160-218 and 743-854.

There are 15 residues in the CDR3. With V trimmed by 5 bases and J by 0 bases, 6 bases remained unmatched. The germline V gene encodes CDR1 MNHEY and CDR2 SVGAGI. Concerning this clone itself: As yet, its antigen is unknown.

Produced via immunoSEQ multiplex PCR; TCRdb's table is partial and in-frame only. Of roughly 180,000 clones listed, roughly 94% were seen once; the top ten hold approximately 0.69%. The chain employs TRBV6-5 and TRBJ2-5, with TRBD1 matching 7 bases. The TCR was taken from an adult in good health. Sequencing was performed on peripheral blood, taken on day 0 of AZD1222 vaccination. CDR3 amino acids: CASSPQGTHQETQYF. The CDR3 DNA reads as TGTGCCAGCAGTCCACAGGGGACGCACCAAGAGACCCAGTACTTC.